This T cell receptor (beta chain) derives from a study of shared clonotypes between healthy human individuals. About the research overall: Per-donor plates numbered three CD4 naive, three CD4 memory, two CD8 naive and one CD8 memory.

The CDR3 covers 14 residues. V was shortened by 8 bases and J by 1 base, with 15 bases between the two germline ends. Germline loops: CDR1 MDHEN, CDR2 SYDVKM. Here immunoSEQ multiplex PCR was the method, and the copy in TCRdb shows in-frame clones only, minus some. Among 1.4 million or so clones listed, approximately 98.5% were seen once. This rearrangement joins TRBV28 to TRBJ2-7; D may correspond to TRBD1 or TRBD2 (5 bases each). The source of this sequence is a man between 25 and 39 years old in good health. Sequencing was performed on naive CD4+ T cells sorted from blood. Subset indicated: CD45RA+ positively selected. CDR3 in DNA: TGTGCCAGCGGAAGGCAGGGAGCATCCTACGAGCAGTACTTC. The encoded protein is CASGRQGASYEQYF.